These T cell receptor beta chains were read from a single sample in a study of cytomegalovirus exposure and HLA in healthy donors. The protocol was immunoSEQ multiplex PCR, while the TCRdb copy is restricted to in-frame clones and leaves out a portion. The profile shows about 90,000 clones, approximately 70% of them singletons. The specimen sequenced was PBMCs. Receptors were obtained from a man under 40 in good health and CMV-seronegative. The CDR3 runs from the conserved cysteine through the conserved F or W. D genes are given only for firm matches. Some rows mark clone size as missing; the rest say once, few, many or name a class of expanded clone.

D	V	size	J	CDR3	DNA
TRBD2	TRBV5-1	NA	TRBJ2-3	CASSGLAGASTDTQYF	TGCGCCAGCAGCGGACTAGCGGGGGCTAGCACAGATACGCAGTATTTT
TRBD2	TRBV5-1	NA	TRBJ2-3	CASSPGGDYADTQYF	TGCGCCAGCAGCCCAGGAGGGGACTACGCAGATACGCAGTATTTT
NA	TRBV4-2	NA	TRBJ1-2	CASSQDMVGAYGYTF	TGTGCCAGCAGCCAAGATATGGTAGGGGCCTATGGCTACACCTTC
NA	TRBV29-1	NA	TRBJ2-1	CSVEEDSLNEQFF	TGCAGCGTTGAAGAGGACTCGCTCAATGAGCAGTTCTTC
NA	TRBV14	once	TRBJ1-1	CASSHPRAEAFF	TGTGCCAGCAGCCACCCGAGGGCTGAAGCTTTCTTT
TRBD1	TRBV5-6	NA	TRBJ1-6	CASSLSGQSPPLHF	TGTGCCAGCAGCTTGTCGGGACAGTCGCCACCCCTCCACTTT
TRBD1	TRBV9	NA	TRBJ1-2	CASSPRDSYGYTF	TGTGCCAGCAGCCCCCGGGACAGCTATGGCTACACCTTC
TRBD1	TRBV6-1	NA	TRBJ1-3	CASSEAWTGSGNTIYF	TGTGCCAGCAGTGAAGCCTGGACAGGCTCTGGAAACACCATATATTTT
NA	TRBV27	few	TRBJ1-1	CASSLVWGAEAFF	TGTGCCAGCAGTTTAGTTTGGGGGGCTGAAGCTTTCTTT
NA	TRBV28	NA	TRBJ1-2	CASSYIGGYGYTF	TGTGCCAGCAGTTACATAGGGGGCTATGGCTACACCTTC
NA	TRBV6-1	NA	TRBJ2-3	CASSETTRKSTDTQYF	TGTGCCAGCAGTGAAACTACGAGGAAAAGCACAGATACGCAGTATTTT
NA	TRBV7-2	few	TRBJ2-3	CASSLEPDTQYF	TGTGCCAGCAGCTTAGAGCCAGATACGCAGTATTTT
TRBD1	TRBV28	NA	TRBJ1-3	CASSETGTGNTIYF	TGTGCCAGCAGCGAGACAGGGACTGGAAACACCATATATTTT
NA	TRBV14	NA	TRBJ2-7	CASSQVSPSEQYF	TGTGCCAGCAGCCAAGTAAGCCCGAGCGAGCAGTACTTC
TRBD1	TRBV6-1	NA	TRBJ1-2	CASHKGQGYGYTF	TGTGCCTCCCACAAGGGACAGGGGTATGGCTACACCTTC
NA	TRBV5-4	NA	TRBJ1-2	CASSLRLQIGQSFYTF	TGTGCCAGCAGCTTAAGGCTACAGATTGGACAAAGCTTCTACACCTTC
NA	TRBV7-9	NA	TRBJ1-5	CASSHPGHPNQPQHF	TGTGCCAGCAGCCACCCGGGACACCCCAATCAGCCCCAGCATTTT
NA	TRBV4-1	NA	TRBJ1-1	CASSGDFNTEAFF	TGCGCCAGCAGCGGGGACTTTAACACTGAAGCTTTCTTT
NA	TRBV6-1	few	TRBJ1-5	CASSTDSSNQPQHF	TGTGCCAGCAGTACCGACAGTAGCAATCAGCCCCAGCATTTT
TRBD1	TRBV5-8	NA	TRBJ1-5	CASSPRQGANNQPQHF	TGTGCCAGCAGCCCAAGACAGGGGGCGAACAATCAGCCCCAGCATTTT
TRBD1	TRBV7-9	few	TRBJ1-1	CASSFNGQVVGEAFF	TGTGCCAGCAGCTTCAACGGACAGGTTGTGGGAGAAGCTTTCTTT
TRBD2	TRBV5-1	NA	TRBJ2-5	CASSTSGRGLETQYF	TGCGCCAGCAGTACTAGCGGGAGGGGGCTGGAGACCCAGTACTTC
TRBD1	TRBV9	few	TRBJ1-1	CASSQGQGFEAFF	TGTGCCAGCAGCCAGGGACAGGGATTTGAAGCTTTCTTT
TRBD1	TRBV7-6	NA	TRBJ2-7	CASSLIWGPKTGTGNPYEQYF	TGTGCCAGCAGCTTAATCTGGGGGCCCAAAACCGGGACAGGGAACCCCTACGAGCAGTACTTC
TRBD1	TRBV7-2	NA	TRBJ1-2	CASHPGDRTYGYTF	TGTGCCAGCCACCCGGGGGACAGGACTTATGGCTACACCTTC
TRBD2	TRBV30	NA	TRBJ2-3	CAWSVLAGGWYF	TGTGCCTGGAGTGTACTTGCGGGAGGGTGGTATTTT
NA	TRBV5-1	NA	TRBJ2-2	CASKTGNTGELFF	TGCGCCAGCAAAACAGGAAACACCGGGGAGCTGTTTTTT
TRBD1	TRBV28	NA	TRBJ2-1	CASSSGPGQGGPEQFF	TGTGCCAGCAGTTCAGGTCCGGGACAGGGGGGTCCTGAGCAGTTCTTC
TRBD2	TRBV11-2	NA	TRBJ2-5	CASSLVAGLAGETQYF	TGTGCCAGCAGCTTAGTGGCGGGACTAGCGGGGGAGACCCAGTACTTC
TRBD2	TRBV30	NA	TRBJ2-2	CACPTRLAGAGELFF	TGTGCCTGCCCAACCCGTCTAGCGGGAGCCGGGGAGCTGTTTTTT
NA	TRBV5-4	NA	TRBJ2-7	CASSLGGVSSYEQYF	TGTGCCAGCAGCTTGGGCGGGGTGAGCTCCTACGAGCAGTACTTC
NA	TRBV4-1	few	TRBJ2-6	CASSQDVGYGANVLTF	TGCGCCAGCAGCCAAGATGTCGGGTACGGGGCCAACGTCCTGACTTTC
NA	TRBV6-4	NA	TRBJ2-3	CASSDLDSPDTQYF	TGTGCCAGCAGTGACCTGGACTCCCCAGATACGCAGTATTTT
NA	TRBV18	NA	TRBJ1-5	CASSPDSLNQPQHF	TGTGCCAGCTCACCGGACAGCCTCAATCAGCCCCAGCATTTT
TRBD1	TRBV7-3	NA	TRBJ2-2	CASSFGQGWSGELFF	TGTGCCAGCAGCTTTGGACAGGGATGGTCCGGGGAGCTGTTTTTT
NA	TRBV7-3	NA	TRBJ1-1	CASSPSAATEAFF	TGTGCCAGCAGCCCAAGCGCGGCGACGGAAGCTTTCTTT
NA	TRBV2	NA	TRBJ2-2	CASRLGGNTGELFF	TGTGCCAGCAGACTGGGAGGAAACACCGGGGAGCTGTTTTTT
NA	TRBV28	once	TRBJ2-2	CASSNEFRRRELFF	TGTGCCAGCAGCAATGAGTTTAGGAGGCGGGAGCTGTTTTTT
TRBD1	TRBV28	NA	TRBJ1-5	CASSARPGTGGIGNQPQHF	TGTGCCAGCAGTGCCCGACCCGGGACAGGGGGCATAGGCAATCAGCCCCAGCATTTT
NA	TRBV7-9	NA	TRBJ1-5	CASSLVGGYNQPQHF	TGTGCCAGCAGCTTAGTGGGAGGGTACAATCAGCCCCAGCATTTT
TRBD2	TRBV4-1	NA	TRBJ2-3	CASSQDGRGGADTQYF	TGCGCCAGCAGCCAAGATGGTCGCGGGGGGGCAGATACGCAGTATTTT
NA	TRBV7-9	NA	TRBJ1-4	CASSSPGASNEKLFF	TGTGCCAGCAGCTCCCCGGGAGCTAGTAATGAAAAACTGTTTTTT
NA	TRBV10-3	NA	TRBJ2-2	CAISESPGEMRFF	TGTGCCATCAGTGAGTCGCCAGGGGAAATGAGGTTTTTT
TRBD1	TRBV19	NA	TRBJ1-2	CASSMISLGQNYGYTF	TGTGCCAGTAGTATGATTAGTCTGGGACAGAACTATGGCTACACCTTC
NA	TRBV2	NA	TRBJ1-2	CASSATGTDGYTF	TGTGCCAGCAGTGCAACCGGGACTGATGGCTACACCTTC
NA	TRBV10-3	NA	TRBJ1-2	CAIRARDKDYGYTF	TGTGCCATCAGGGCCCGGGACAAGGACTATGGCTACACCTTC
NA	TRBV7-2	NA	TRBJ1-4	CASSLGQRTNEKLFF	TGTGCCAGCAGCCTCGGACAGAGAACTAATGAAAAACTGTTTTTT
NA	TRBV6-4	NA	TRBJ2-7	CASSVSEQYF	TGTGCCAGCAGTGTATCCGAGCAGTACTTC
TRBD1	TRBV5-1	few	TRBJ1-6	CASSLKDRGGSPLHF	TGCGCCAGCAGCTTGAAGGACAGGGGAGGGTCACCCCTCCACTTT
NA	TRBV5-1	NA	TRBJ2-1	CASSLTGYNEQFF	TGCGCCAGCAGCTTGACAGGCTACAATGAGCAGTTCTTC
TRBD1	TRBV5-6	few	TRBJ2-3	CASSLVDREVGTQYF	TGTGCCAGCAGCTTGGTGGACAGGGAGGTGGGTACGCAGTATTTT
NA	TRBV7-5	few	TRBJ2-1	CVRSPHHCGSYNEQFF	TGTGTCAGAAGCCCTCACCACTGCGGCTCCTACAATGAGCAGTTCTTC
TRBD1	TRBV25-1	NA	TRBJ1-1	CASSWDSLNTEAFF	TGTGCCAGCAGCTGGGACAGTTTGAACACTGAAGCTTTCTTT
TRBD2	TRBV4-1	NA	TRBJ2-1	CASSRLADSYNEQFF	TGCGCCAGCAGCCGACTAGCGGACTCCTACAATGAGCAGTTCTTC
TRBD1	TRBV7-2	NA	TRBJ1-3	CASSFGSGRQGNTIYF	TGTGCCAGCAGCTTCGGGTCAGGTAGACAGGGGAACACCATATATTTT
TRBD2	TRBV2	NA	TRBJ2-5	CASSGLAGETQYF	TGTGCCAGCAGTGGACTAGCGGGAGAGACCCAGTACTTC
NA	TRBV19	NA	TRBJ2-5	CASSTDSQETQYF	TGTGCCAGTAGTACCGACAGCCAAGAGACCCAGTACTTC
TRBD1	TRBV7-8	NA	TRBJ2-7	CASSSTGSSYEQYF	TGTGCCAGCAGCTCGACAGGGAGCTCCTACGAGCAGTACTTC
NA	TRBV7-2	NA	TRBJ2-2	CASSHRGDTGELFF	TGTGCCAGCAGCCACCGCGGGGACACCGGGGAGCTGTTTTTT
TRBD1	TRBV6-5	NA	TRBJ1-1	CASSYSTGANTEAFF	TGTGCCAGCAGTTACTCGACAGGGGCGAACACTGAAGCTTTCTTT